The subject of this entry is one TCR beta chain. What it binds is not known. Once extracted for a subset, genomic DNA was divided evenly among several immunoSEQ plates. Ten immunoSEQ deep assay plates held the unsorted PBMC DNA. Here immunoSEQ multiplex PCR was the method, and the copy in TCRdb shows in-frame clones only, minus some. Of 450,000 to 500,000 clones in the sample, over 60% were seen once. This entry belongs to a study of shared clonotypes between healthy human individuals. Study results and caveats: Sampling included only blood; tissue repertoires likely differ.

The CDR3 is 16 residues long. V dropped 9 bases and J dropped 5; count of bases not matched to a gene: 15. V gene TRBV23-1 combines with J gene TRBJ2-7, with 11 nucleotides matching TRBD2. TRBV23-1 has ORF status, its function being uncertain. This TCR was sampled from a woman aged 35 to 49 in good health. Some clones in this sample may be carry-over from other donors' samples. Input material: PBMCs. The CDR3 here is CARPGKLSGRADEQYF. CDR3 nucleotides: TGCGCCAGGCCGGGAAAACTTAGCGGGAGGGCCGACGAGCAGTACTTC.